This is a list of T cell receptor beta chains from one sample in a study of shared clonotypes between healthy human individuals. Assay used: immunoSEQ multiplex PCR; TCRdb lists only in-frame clones, some missing. The table records about 360,000 clones, more than 60% of them present only once. The sequenced sample was memory CD4+ T cells sorted from blood. These receptors were taken from a man in his thirties or forties in good health. CDR3s include the opening cysteine and the closing phenylalanine or tryptophan. A D gene is named only where the DNA matches it firmly. Clone size appears in some rows only: once, few, many, or a class for an expanded clone.

cdr3_aa,cdr3_nt,v_call,j_call,d_call,clone_size
CASTQAGHSYEQYF,TGTGCTTCCACTCAGGCGGGGCACTCCTACGAGCAGTACTTC,TRBV27,TRBJ2-7,NA,NA
CASSREHNEQFF,TGTGCCAGCAGCCGGGAACACAATGAGCAGTTCTTC,TRBV11-3,TRBJ2-1,NA,NA
CASSLTGASSYNEQFF,TGTGCCAGCAGCCTGACAGGGGCCAGCTCCTACAATGAGCAGTTCTTC,TRBV9,TRBJ2-1,TRBD1,NA
CASSPRGAYATNEKLFF,TGTGCCAGCAGTCCTAGGGGGGCTTATGCAACTAATGAAAAACTGTTTTTT,TRBV5-5,TRBJ1-4,NA,once
CASSLLQGGPYEQYF,TGTGCCAGCAGTTTATTACAGGGGGGACCCTACGAGCAGTACTTC,TRBV27,TRBJ2-7,TRBD1,few
CASSPLGENTDTQYF,TGCGCCAGCAGCCCGCTGGGCGAGAACACAGATACGCAGTATTTT,TRBV5-1,TRBJ2-3,NA,NA
CASGTSGIYEQYF,TGCGCCAGCGGGACTAGCGGGATCTACGAGCAGTACTTC,TRBV5-1,TRBJ2-7,TRBD2,NA
CASSLAGVQETQYF,TGTGCCAGCAGTCTAGCGGGAGTTCAAGAGACCCAGTACTTC,TRBV5-4,TRBJ2-5,TRBD2,NA
CASSYSGTRYEQYF,TGTGCCAGCAGTTACTCCGGGACCCGCTACGAGCAGTACTTC,TRBV6-6,TRBJ2-7,NA,NA
CASSIRTGGYTGELFF,TGTGCCAGTAGTATAAGGACGGGAGGGTACACCGGGGAGCTGTTTTTT,TRBV19,TRBJ2-2,TRBD2,once
CASSSLGSSYNEQFF,TGTGCCAGCAGCTCATTGGGAAGCTCCTACAATGAGCAGTTCTTC,TRBV7-7,TRBJ2-1,NA,NA
CASSLTFLKGTGYTF,TGTGCCAGCAGCTTGACATTTCTGAAGGGGACTGGCTACACCTTC,TRBV5-6,TRBJ1-2,NA,NA
CASSDALAGAYNEQFF,TGCGCCAGCAGTGATGCTCTAGCGGGCGCCTACAATGAGCAGTTCTTC,TRBV10-1,TRBJ2-1,TRBD2,NA